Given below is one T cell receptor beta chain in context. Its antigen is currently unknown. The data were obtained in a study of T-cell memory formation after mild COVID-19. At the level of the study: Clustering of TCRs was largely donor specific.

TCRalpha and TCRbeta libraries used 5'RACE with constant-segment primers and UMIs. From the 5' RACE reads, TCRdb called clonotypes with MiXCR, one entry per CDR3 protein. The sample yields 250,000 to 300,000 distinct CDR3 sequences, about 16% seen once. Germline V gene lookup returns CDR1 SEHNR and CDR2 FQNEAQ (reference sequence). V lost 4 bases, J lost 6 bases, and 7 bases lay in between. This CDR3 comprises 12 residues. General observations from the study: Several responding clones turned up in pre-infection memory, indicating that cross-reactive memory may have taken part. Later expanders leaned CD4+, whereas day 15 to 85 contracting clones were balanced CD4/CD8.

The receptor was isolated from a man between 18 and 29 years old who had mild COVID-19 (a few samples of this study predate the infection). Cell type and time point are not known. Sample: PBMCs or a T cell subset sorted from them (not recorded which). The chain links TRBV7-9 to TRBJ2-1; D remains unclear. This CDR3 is CASSSRPNEQFF. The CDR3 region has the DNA TGTGCCAGCAGCTCCCGGCCCAATGAGCAGTTCTTC.